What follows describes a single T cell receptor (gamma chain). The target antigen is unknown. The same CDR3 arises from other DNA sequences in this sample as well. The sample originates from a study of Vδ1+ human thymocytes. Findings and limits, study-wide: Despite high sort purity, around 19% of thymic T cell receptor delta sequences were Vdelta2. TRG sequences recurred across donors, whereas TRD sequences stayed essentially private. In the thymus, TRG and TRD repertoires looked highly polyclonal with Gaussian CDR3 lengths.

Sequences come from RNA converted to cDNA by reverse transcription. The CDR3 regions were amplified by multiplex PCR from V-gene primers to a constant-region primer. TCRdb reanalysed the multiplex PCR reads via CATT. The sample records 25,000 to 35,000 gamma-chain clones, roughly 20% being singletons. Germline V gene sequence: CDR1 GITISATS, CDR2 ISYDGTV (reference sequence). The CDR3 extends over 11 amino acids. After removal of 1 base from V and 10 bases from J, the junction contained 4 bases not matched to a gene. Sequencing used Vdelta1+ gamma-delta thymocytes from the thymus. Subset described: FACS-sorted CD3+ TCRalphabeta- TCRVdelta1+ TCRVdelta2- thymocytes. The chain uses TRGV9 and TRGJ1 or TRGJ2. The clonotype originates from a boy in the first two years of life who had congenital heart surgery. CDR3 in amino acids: CALWEVKKKLF. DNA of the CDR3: TGTGCCTTGTGGGAGGTCAAGAAGAAACTCTTT.